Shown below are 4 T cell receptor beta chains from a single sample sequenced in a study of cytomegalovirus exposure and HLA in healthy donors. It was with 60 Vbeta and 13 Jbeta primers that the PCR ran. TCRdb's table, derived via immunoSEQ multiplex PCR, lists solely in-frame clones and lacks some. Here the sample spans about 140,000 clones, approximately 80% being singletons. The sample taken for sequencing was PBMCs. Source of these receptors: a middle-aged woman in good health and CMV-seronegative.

The CDR3 sequence is CASSQDFRSPGADTQYF. For the CDR3, the DNA is TGCGCCAGCAGCCAAGATTTTAGGAGCCCGGGAGCAGATACGCAGTATTTT. This chain links TRBV4-3 with TRBJ2-3; TRBD2 is a possible D gene (6 bases). Germline lookup yields CDR1 LGHNA and CDR2 YSLEER. V dropped 0 bases and J dropped 4 bases, with 17 bases sitting between them. The CDR3 totals 17 residues.

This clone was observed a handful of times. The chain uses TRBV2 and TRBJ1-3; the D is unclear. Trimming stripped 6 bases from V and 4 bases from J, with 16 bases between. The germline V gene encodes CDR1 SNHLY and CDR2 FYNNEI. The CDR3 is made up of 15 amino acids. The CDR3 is CASRLSSVRGNTIYF. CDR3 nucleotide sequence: TGTGCCAGCAGGTTAAGTAGCGTCAGGGGAAACACCATATATTTT.

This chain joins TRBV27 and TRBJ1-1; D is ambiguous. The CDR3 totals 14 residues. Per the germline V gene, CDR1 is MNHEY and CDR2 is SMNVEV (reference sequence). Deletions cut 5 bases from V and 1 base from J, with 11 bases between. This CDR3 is CASSRVGRNTEAFF. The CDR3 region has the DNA TGTGCCAGCAGTCGAGTGGGGAGGAACACTGAAGCTTTCTTT.

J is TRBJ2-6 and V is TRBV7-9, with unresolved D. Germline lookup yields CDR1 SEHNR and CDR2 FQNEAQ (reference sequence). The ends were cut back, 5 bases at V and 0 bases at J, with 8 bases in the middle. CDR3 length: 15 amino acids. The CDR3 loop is CASSPRVSGANVLTF. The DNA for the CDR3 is TGTGCCAGCAGCCCCCGGGTCTCTGGGGCCAACGTCCTGACTTTC.